The 19 T cell receptor beta chains presented below share a single source sample, sequenced in a study of cytomegalovirus exposure and HLA in healthy donors. Use of 60 Vbeta and 13 Jbeta primers characterized the PCR. Method: immunoSEQ multiplex PCR; TCRdb's copy keeps in-frame clones and lacks some. The sample holds around 100,000 clones, roughly 72% seen once. Sequenced: PBMCs. The receptor set was obtained from a young woman in good health and CMV-seropositive.

This clone was seen only a few times. This CDR3 is CAWRGLLQETQYF. For the CDR3, the DNA is TGTGCCTGGAGGGGACTGCTTCAAGAGACCCAGTACTTC. The rearrangement joins TRBV30 to TRBJ2-5; tentative D call: TRBD2 (6 bases). V was shortened by 3 bases and J by 2 bases, with 10 bases between the two germline ends. Germline loops: CDR1 GTSNPN, CDR2 SVGIG (reference sequence). The length of the CDR3 is 13 residues.

This chain links TRBV18 with TRBJ2-4, with a possible D match to TRBD1 (6 bases). CDR1 is KGHSH, CDR2 LQKENI, per germline. The germline V and J ends were trimmed by 4 bases and 1 base, with 8 bases remaining between them. The CDR3 totals 14 residues. CDR3 sequence: CASSQDRAKNIQYF. Here the CDR3 DNA reads TGTGCCAGCTCACAAGACAGGGCCAAAAACATTCAGTACTTC.

The chain carries TRBV19 and TRBJ2-7, with 7 bases aligning to TRBD1. From germline, CDR1 is LNHDA and CDR2 SQIVND (reference sequence). Trimming took 7 bases from V and 4 from J; bases not matched to a gene: 10. The CDR3 spans 14 residues. This CDR3 reads CASKSGTGEYEQYF. CDR3 nucleotides: TGTGCCAGTAAATCCGGTACAGGGGAGTACGAGCAGTACTTC.

V gene TRBV10-2 combines with J gene TRBJ2-7; D ambiguous. Germline CDR1 WSHSY, CDR2 SAAADI. CDR3 length equals 12 residues. V was trimmed by 0 bases and J by 7 bases, leaving 7 bases between them. CDR3 residues: CASSESVLEQYF. The CDR3 bases are TGCGCCAGCAGTGAGTCGGTGCTAGAGCAGTACTTC.

The V gene is TRBV28, the J gene TRBJ2-7, with 9 bases lining up with TRBD2. Germline V lookup: CDR1 MDHEN, CDR2 SYDVKM. V trimming: 5 bases; J trimming: 4 bases; junction bases outside the gene matches: 6. CDR3 size: 14 residues. CDR3 DNA: TGTGCCAGCAGTCTTAGCGGGAGATCATACGAGCAGTACTTC. Its translation: CASSLSGRSYEQYF.

A note on this clone: An end of the junction does not agree with germline; a read error may underlie this. The chain links TRBV7-7 to TRBJ2-5; possibly TRBD1 for D (6 bases). From germline, CDR1 is SSHAT and CDR2 FNYEAQ (reference sequence). This CDR3 is built from 17 residues. CDR3 sequence (DNA): TGTGCTAGCAGCTTGGATCGACACAGGGCCGGGGAAGAGACCCAGTACTTC. Protein sequence: CASSLDRHRAGEETQYF.

This rearrangement joins TRBV2 to TRBJ1-4; possible D gene TRBD1, 6 bases. The germline V gene encodes CDR1 SNHLY and CDR2 FYNNEI. The CDR3 has 16 residues. Trimming left V 2 bases short and J 4 bases short, with 14 bases between. In DNA form, the CDR3 reads TGTGCCAGCAGTGAAAAGCGCGGGGGCCTTAATGAAAAACTGTTTTTT. Translated: CASSEKRGGLNEKLFF.

Details on this clone: A read error may produce the germline difference seen at one junction end. V and J are TRBV28 and TRBJ2-5; weak D call: TRBD1 (6 bases). Germline V gene sequence: CDR1 MDHEN, CDR2 SYDVKM. There are 15 residues in the CDR3. The DNA for the CDR3 is TGTGCCAGCAGTTTAACAGGGTATGATCGAAAGACCCAATACTTC. Translated, it gives CASSLTGYDRKTQYF.

This chain joins TRBV6-5 and TRBJ1-1; D is unclear. Trimming took off 6 bases at V and 1 base at J, with 3 bases between the two ends. CDR3 length equals 11 residues. CDR1 and CDR2 from the germline V gene are MNHEY and SVGAGI. CDR3 nucleotides: TGTGCCAGCAGCCGGAACACTGAAGCTTTCTTT. It yields the protein CASSRNTEAFF.

This chain connects TRBV5-4 to TRBJ2-7; unclear D gene. V dropped 0 bases and J dropped 6 bases, with 10 bases sitting between them. Germline lookup yields CDR1 SGHNT and CDR2 YYREEE (reference sequence). The CDR3 is 13 amino acids. The CDR3 loop reads CASSLDAVSEQYF. In DNA form, the CDR3 reads TGTGCCAGCAGCTTGGACGCGGTATCCGAGCAGTACTTC.

V and J are TRBV6-1 and TRBJ2-7; 8 positions agree with TRBD2. CDR1 MNHNS and CDR2 SASEGT come from the germline V gene. Unmatched junction bases numbered 5, after V lost 4 bases and J lost 6 bases. This CDR3 is built from 13 residues. Here the CDR3 DNA reads TGTGCCAGCAGTGCTCTAGCGGGTTTCGAGCAGTACTTC. This codes for CASSALAGFEQYF.

The chain carries TRBV5-1 and TRBJ2-5; TRBD1 matches at 8 bases. V was pared by 4 bases and J by 5 bases, with 10 bases of the junction left unmatched. From germline, CDR1 is SGHRS and CDR2 YFSETQ. This CDR3 region has 15 residues. CDR3 coding DNA: TGCGCCAGCAGCGTGGCCGGGACAGGAGGGGAGACCCAGTACTTC. Translation gives CASSVAGTGGETQYF.

The gene calls are TRBV2 and TRBJ2-7, with 8 bases fitting TRBD1. V gave up 2 bases and J gave up 1 base; unmatched junction bases: 4. The CDR3 sequence is 15 residues long. Germline CDR1 and CDR2: SNHLY and FYNNEI. CDR3: CASSETGTGSYEQYF. CDR3 nucleotide sequence: TGTGCCAGCAGTGAAACCGGGACAGGATCCTACGAGCAGTACTTC.

The V call is TRBV5-1, the J call TRBJ2-1; 9 bases are shared with TRBD1. With V trimmed by 0 bases and J by 6 bases, 4 bases remained unmatched. This CDR3 contains 15 residues. Germline CDR1 and CDR2: SGHRS and YFSETQ. The CDR3 reads CASSLEGQGFNEQFF. DNA of the CDR3: TGCGCCAGCAGCTTGGAGGGACAGGGCTTCAATGAGCAGTTCTTC.

The gene calls are TRBV6-5 and TRBJ1-1, with 8 bases matching TRBD1. The ends lost 2 bases at V and 2 bases at J; junction bases unmatched: 4. The CDR3 loop spans 15 amino acids. Germline CDR1 reads MNHEY; CDR2 reads SVGAGI. The CDR3, as DNA: TGTGCCAGCAGTTACCTGGACAGGGTAAACACTGAAGCTTTCTTT. It codes for CASSYLDRVNTEAFF.

J is TRBJ2-1 and V is TRBV19, with TRBD1 identical over 8 bases. The CDR3 consists of 13 residues. Germline assignment: CDR1 LNHDA and CDR2 SQIVND (reference sequence). V was pared by 9 bases and J by 6 bases, with 7 bases of the junction left unmatched. This chain's CDR3 is CASAGTGGNEQFF. The CDR3 DNA sequence: TGTGCCAGCGCCGGGACAGGAGGCAATGAGCAGTTCTTC.

The V call is TRBV30, the J call TRBJ2-1; D not certain. This CDR3 has 13 residues. Germline V lookup: CDR1 GTSNPN, CDR2 SVGIG (reference sequence). V shed 3 bases and J shed 9 bases, with 15 bases lying between them. CDR3 DNA sequence: TGTGCCTGGAGCGGCGACTTTGAAATTGAGCAGTTCTTC. Amino acid sequence: CAWSGDFEIEQFF.

The chain uses TRBV29-1 and TRBJ1-4, with D hard to call. The CDR3 loop spans 14 amino acids. Trimming cost V 4 bases and J 0 bases, with 9 bases left between them. Germline CDR1 SQVTM, CDR2 ANQGSEA. In DNA form, the CDR3 reads TGCAGCGTTGGAGTGGGCGCAACTAATGAAAAACTGTTTTTT. Translated: CSVGVGATNEKLFF.

This chain uses TRBV18 with TRBJ2-2; D might be TRBD2 (5 bases). The CDR3 covers 14 residues. V was clipped by 4 bases and J by 6 bases, with 12 bases between them. The germline gives CDR1 KGHSH, CDR2 LQKENI. CDR3 amino acids: CASSLRRAPGELFF. CDR3 sequence (DNA): TGTGCCAGCTCACTGCGGCGGGCACCCGGGGAGCTGTTTTTT.